The present entry profiles one T cell receptor beta chain with its context. The antigen remains unidentified. This CDR3 spans 14 amino acids. V shed 5 bases and J 2 bases; nucleotides not matched to a gene: 5. CDR1 MNHEY and CDR2 SVGAGI come from the germline V gene. This record belongs to a study of CD8 T cells in Susac syndrome. Findings of the study overall: Individuals included in the TCR sequencing and HLA analysis were acknowledged by the study to be relatively few in number.

TCR beta sequences were obtained from blood CD8+ and CD4+ T cells. It was negative isolation that provided the CD8+ and CD4+ T cells, whereas TEMRA cells were enriched by FACS. Random hexamers were used to reverse transcribe the RNA input (about 0.45 to 1 ug). TCRdb ran MiXCR on the immunoSEQ multiplex PCR reads and lists one entry per CDR3 protein. The table includes 170,000 or so distinct CDR3 sequences, roughly 95% detected once. This receptor was obtained from a human donor with multiple sclerosis. V and J are TRBV6-5 and TRBJ2-5, with 7 positions matching TRBD1. The source material was CD8+ T cells from PBMCs. The CDR3 region has the DNA TGTGCCAGCAGTGGGGACAGCCTACAAGAGACCCAGTACTTC. Encoded protein: CASSGDSLQETQYF.